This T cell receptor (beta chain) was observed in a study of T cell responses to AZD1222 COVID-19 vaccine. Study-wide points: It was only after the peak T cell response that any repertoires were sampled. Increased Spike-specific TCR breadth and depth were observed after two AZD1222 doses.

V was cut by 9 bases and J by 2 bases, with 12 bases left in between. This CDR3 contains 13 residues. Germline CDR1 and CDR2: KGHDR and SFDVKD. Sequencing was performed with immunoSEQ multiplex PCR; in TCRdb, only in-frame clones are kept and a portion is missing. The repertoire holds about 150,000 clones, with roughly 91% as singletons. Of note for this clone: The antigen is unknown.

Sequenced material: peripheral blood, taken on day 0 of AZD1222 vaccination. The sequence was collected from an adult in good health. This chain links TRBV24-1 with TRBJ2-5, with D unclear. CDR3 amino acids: CATGVAYQETQYF. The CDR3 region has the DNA TGTGCCACCGGAGTGGCCTATCAAGAGACCCAGTACTTC.